Below are 3 T cell receptor beta chains sequenced from a single sample in a study of Ad26.COV2.S vaccination and SARS-CoV-2 variants. The data were produced by immunoSEQ multiplex PCR, yet TCRdb's version contains in-frame clones alone and is incomplete. The table records roughly 460,000 clones, 89% of them present only once. Treatment described: 15 to 20 received Ad26.COV2.S at low or high dose, single or two shots; 5 received placebo; per-sample allocation not given. Sampling was done on day 63 after the first vaccine or placebo injection. Material: peripheral blood, obtained in a trial of Ad26.COV2.S vaccine versus placebo. The source is a person aged 18-60 years who received the Ad26.COV2.S COVID-19 vaccine or a placebo.

This clone was observed once. J is TRBJ2-3 and V is TRBV6-2 or TRBV6-3; D not certain. V lost 2 bases and J lost 2, with 14 bases in between. The CDR3 has 16 amino acids. The germline gives CDR1 MNHEY, CDR2 SVGEGT. The CDR3 nucleotides are TGTGCCAGCAGTTACGGTACTCCAAGAGCCACAGATACGCAGTATTTT. Amino acid sequence: CASSYGTPRATDTQYF.

The genes are TRBV15 and TRBJ1-1; no definite D call. CDR1 is LNHNV and CDR2 is YYDKDF in the germline V gene (reference sequence). The V end lost 1 base, the J end lost 1 base, and 7 bases lay between the germline ends. The CDR3 contains 14 residues. DNA of the CDR3: TGTGCCACCAGCAGAGGTCGGGAGAACACTGAAGCTTTCTTT. Translation: CATSRGRENTEAFF. The full variable domain, rest sourced from reference TRBV15 and TRBJ1-1, is DAMVIQNPRYQVTQFGKPVTLSCSQTLNHNVMYWYQQKSSQAPKLLFHYYDKDFNNEADTPDNFQSRRPNTSFCFLDIRSPGLGDTAMYLCATSRGRENTEAFFGQGTRLTVV.

The chain carries TRBV12-3 or TRBV12-4 and TRBJ1-2; D possibly corresponds to TRBD1 (5 bases). The CDR3 covers 13 residues. The germline V and J ends were trimmed by 2 bases and 5 bases, with 9 bases remaining between them. CDR3: CASSLLAGYGYTF. The CDR3 coding sequence is TGTGCCAGCAGTTTATTGGCAGGGTATGGCTACACCTTC.